A selection of T cell receptor beta chains follows, all from one sample in a study of identical twins. TCRdb reanalysed the 5' RACE reads using MiXCR and keeps one entry per CDR3 protein. The sample includes 310,000 or so distinct CDR3 sequences, about 8.3% of them seen just once. Separately, the same data were catalogued under a study of yellow fever vaccine responses in identical twins.

Material for sequencing was memory (CD45RO+) T cells sorted from blood. Source of these receptors: a woman between 18 and 29 years old in good health. The CDR3 runs from the conserved cysteine through the conserved F or W. Fields, in order: J gene, V gene, D gene, CDR3 protein. The D gene is left open where the match is weak.

TRBJ1-2	TRBV7-9	NA	CASSSRTETNPKYGYTF
TRBJ2-7	TRBV28	TRBD1	CASRTDRTSYEQYF
TRBJ2-1	TRBV5-5	NA	CASSPRSNEQFF
TRBJ1-6	TRBV5-6	NA	CASSLAAGSSYNSPLHF
TRBJ2-7	TRBV20-1	NA	CSAYRTGGNYEQYF
TRBJ1-3	TRBV29-1	NA	CSAITPISGNTIYF
TRBJ2-7	TRBV10-3	TRBD2	CAISEVTSGSRLFPYEQYF
TRBJ2-2	TRBV12-3/TRBV12-4	NA	CASSSADLVTGELFF
TRBJ2-3	TRBV7-8	TRBD2	CASSLYSGGADTQYF
TRBJ2-2	TRBV11-2	NA	CASSLVRDGELFF
TRBJ2-3	TRBV19	NA	CASSMDAATDTQYF